Each of the 17 T cell receptor beta chains below was sequenced from the same sample in a study of T cell responses to AZD1222 COVID-19 vaccine. The table came from immunoSEQ multiplex PCR; TCRdb's copy has only in-frame clones and leaves some out. The table has approximately 210,000 clones, roughly 94% seen once; the top ten hold 1.7%. Sample: peripheral blood, taken 28 days after the second dose of the MenACWY control vaccine. All receptors come from an adult who received the MenACWY meningococcal vaccine as a control.

This chain uses TRBV9 with TRBJ2-7, with D perhaps being TRBD1 or TRBD2 (5 bases each). The CDR3 spans 14 residues. Deletions cut 2 bases from V and 5 bases from J, with 14 bases between. From germline, CDR1 is SGDLS and CDR2 YYNGEE. CDR3 residues: CASSVGTQRDEQYF. In DNA form, the CDR3 reads TGTGCCAGCAGCGTGGGGACCCAACGGGACGAGCAGTACTTC.

This chain connects TRBV5-4 to TRBJ2-1; tentatively, D is TRBD1 (6 bases). Germline CDR1 and CDR2: SGHNT and YYREEE (reference sequence). The CDR3 covers 15 residues. V was shortened by 3 bases and J by 5 bases, with 15 bases between the two germline ends. For the CDR3, the DNA is TGTGCCAGCAGCTCCCCCCCGGCAGGGGACAATGAGCAGTTCTTC. It encodes CASSSPPAGDNEQFF.

The chain combines TRBV6-2 or TRBV6-3 with TRBJ1-6; no definite D call. Per germline, CDR1 MNHEY and CDR2 SVGEGT. The CDR3 consists of 19 residues. V was clipped by 6 bases and J by 0 bases, with 21 bases between them. The CDR3 is CASSHQGVILTSYNSPLHF. CDR3 coding DNA: TGTGCCAGCAGCCACCAAGGTGTCATCCTGACCTCCTATAATTCACCCCTCCACTTT.

This clone has a handful of counts. This chain links TRBV2 with TRBJ1-1; TRBD1 is a possible D gene (5 bases). The CDR3 length is 15 residues. V lost 5 bases, J lost 3 bases, and 16 bases lay in between. The V gene's germline CDR1 is SNHLY and CDR2 FYNNEI. CDR3 sequence (DNA): TGTGCCAGCAGTTCCCGAGGGGCGGGGGACACTGAAGCTTTCTTT. This sequence encodes CASSSRGAGDTEAFF.

The chain uses TRBV6-4 and TRBJ2-1; D is perhaps TRBD2 (5 bases). V was shortened by 6 bases and J by 4 bases, with 13 bases between the two germline ends. The CDR3 has 14 residues. CDR1 MRHNA and CDR2 SNTAGT come from the germline V gene. The CDR3 DNA reads as TGTGCCAGCAGCCGGGGAAGCGATTACAATGAGCAGTTCTTC. It encodes CASSRGSDYNEQFF.

V usage is TRBV7-3 and J usage is TRBJ2-2, with TRBD1 as a possible D gene (6 bases). This CDR3 comprises 14 residues. Germline V gene lookup returns CDR1 SGHTA and CDR2 FQGTGA. Trimming stripped 2 bases from V and 7 bases from J, with 11 bases between. This CDR3 is CASSLSGQNGELFF. CDR3 bases: TGTGCCAGCAGCTTATCCGGACAGAACGGGGAGCTGTTTTTT.

The rearrangement joins TRBV28 to TRBJ1-2; 9 bases align to TRBD1. The CDR3 contains 14 residues. Germline assignment: CDR1 MDHEN and CDR2 SYDVKM. The junction had 6 bases not matched to a gene; V was cut back by 5 bases and J by 5 bases. In nucleotides, the CDR3 is TGTGCCAGCAGTCTTACCGGGACAGGGTATGGCTACACCTTC. Amino acids: CASSLTGTGYGYTF.

Worth noting for this clone: Distinct nucleotide sequences in the sample also encode this CDR3. The rearrangement links TRBV18 to TRBJ1-1; TRBD1 matches 10 bases. Germline V gene data show CDR1 as KGHSH and CDR2 as LQKENI. The CDR3 is made up of 14 amino acids. V lost 6 bases and J lost 5; bases outside the gene matches: 6. The DNA for the CDR3 is TGTGCCAGCTCTCAAGGACAGGGGGGAACTGAAGCTTTCTTT. The encoded protein is CASSQGQGGTEAFF. Looking up the rest from reference TRBV18 and TRBJ1-1 gives the full variable domain: NAGVMQNPRHLVRRRGQEARLRCSPMKGHSHVYWYRQLPEEGLKFMVYLQKENIIDESGMPKERFSAEFPKEGPSILRIQQVVRGDSAAYFCASSQGQGGTEAFFGQGTRLTVV.

J is TRBJ1-6 and V is TRBV9, with D maybe TRBD1 (5 bases). This CDR3 comprises 14 residues. Germline assignment: CDR1 SGDLS and CDR2 YYNGEE. Trimming took off 5 bases at V and 7 bases at J, with 13 bases between the two ends. CDR3 region: CASRGIGANSPLHF. DNA for the CDR3: TGTGCCAGCAGAGGTATCGGGGCCAATTCACCCCTCCACTTT.

The rearrangement uses TRBV19 and TRBJ2-2; 9 nucleotides line up with TRBD1. Trimming at V came to 4 bases and at J to 0 bases, leaving 9 bases not matched to a gene. The CDR3 is made up of 18 amino acids. Germline V gene data show CDR1 as LNHDA and CDR2 as SQIVND (reference sequence). The CDR3 is CASSRGTGSRANTGELFF. The CDR3 DNA reads as TGTGCCAGTAGTAGGGGGACAGGGAGTCGGGCGAACACCGGGGAGCTGTTTTTT.

This chain connects TRBV5-1 to TRBJ2-3; 9 bases are a match to TRBD2. The length of the CDR3 is 15 residues. Trimming at V came to 2 bases and at J to 1 base, leaving 2 bases not matched to a gene. Germline CDR1 is SGHRS and CDR2 is YFSETQ. The CDR3 DNA reads as TGCGCCAGCAGCTTCCGGACTAGCGGCACAGATACGCAGTATTTT. Protein: CASSFRTSGTDTQYF.

The chain carries TRBV25-1 and TRBJ2-5; maybe TRBD2 (5 bases). V dropped 2 bases and J dropped 0 bases, with 10 bases sitting between them. This CDR3 has 15 amino acids. Per germline, CDR1 MGHDK and CDR2 SYGVNS. This CDR3 is CASSEGRGYQETQYF. CDR3 DNA sequence: TGTGCCAGCAGTGAAGGTAGAGGGTACCAAGAGACCCAGTACTTC. Supplemented by reference TRBV25-1 and TRBJ2-5, the full variable domain reads EADIYQTPRYLVIGTGKKITLECSQTMGHDKMYWYQQDPGMELHLIHYSYGVNSTEKGDLSSESTVSRIRTEHFPLTLESARPSHTSQYLCASSEGRGYQETQYFGPGTRLLVL.

J is TRBJ2-7 and V is TRBV6-5, with a tentative D call TRBD2 (5 bases). This CDR3 has 16 residues. V was shortened by 0 bases and J by 2 bases, with 14 bases between the two germline ends. From germline, CDR1 is MNHEY and CDR2 SVGAGI. The CDR3 region is CASSYSIGGETYEQYF. In DNA, the CDR3 is TGTGCCAGCAGTTACTCGATCGGAGGCGAAACCTACGAGCAGTACTTC.

J is TRBJ2-7 and V is TRBV28, with D possibly being TRBD2 (5 bases). Trimming pared 7 bases from V and 1 base from J, leaving 14 bases between. This CDR3 has 14 residues. Germline V gene lookup returns CDR1 MDHEN and CDR2 SYDVKM. CDR3 sequence (DNA): TGTGCCAGCATCCCCGGGGAAAATTCCTACGAGCAGTACTTC. Protein: CASIPGENSYEQYF.

This chain links TRBV7-8 with TRBJ2-1; the match to TRBD2 covers 11 bases. There are 15 residues in the CDR3. Trimming took 3 bases from V and 14 from J; bases not matched to a gene: 12. Germline-derived CDR1 and CDR2 are SGHVS and FQNEAQ. CDR3 residues: CASSFEVLAGAAEFF. CDR3 DNA: TGTGCCAGCAGCTTTGAGGTACTAGCGGGGGCCGCAGAGTTCTTC.

The chain is built from TRBV19 and TRBJ1-2; 9 bases are a match to TRBD1. The V and J ends lost 6 bases and 2 bases, in that order; junction bases with no gene match: 4. Germline lookup yields CDR1 LNHDA and CDR2 SQIVND (reference sequence). The CDR3 covers 14 residues. This CDR3 reads CASRPGTGNYGYTF. In nucleotides, the CDR3 is TGTGCCAGTAGACCCGGGACAGGGAACTATGGCTACACCTTC.

In its sample, this clone was seen a few times. This chain links TRBV7-2 with TRBJ2-1; D is undetermined. The CDR3 is 13 amino acids. The germline CDR1 and CDR2 sequences are SGHTA and FQGNSA. Trimming removed 5 bases from V and 13 bases from J, with 18 bases in between. The DNA of the CDR3 is TGTGCCAGCAGCCCAACTGTCGTGGCCGAACAGTTCTTC. Amino acids: CASSPTVVAEQFF.